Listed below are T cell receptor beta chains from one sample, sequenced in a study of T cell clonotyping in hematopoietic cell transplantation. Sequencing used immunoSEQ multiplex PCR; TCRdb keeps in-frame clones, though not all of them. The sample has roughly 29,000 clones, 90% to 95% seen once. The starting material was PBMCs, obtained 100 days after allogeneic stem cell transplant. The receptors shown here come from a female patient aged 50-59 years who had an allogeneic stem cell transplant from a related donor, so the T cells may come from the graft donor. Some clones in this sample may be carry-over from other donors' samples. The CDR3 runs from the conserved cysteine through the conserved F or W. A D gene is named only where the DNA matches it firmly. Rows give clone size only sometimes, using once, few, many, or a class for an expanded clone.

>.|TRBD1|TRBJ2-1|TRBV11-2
CASSFSRDSNEQFF
TGTGCCAGCAGCTTTAGCCGGGACAGCAATGAGCAGTTCTTC
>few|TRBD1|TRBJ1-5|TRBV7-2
CASSSPGGSGNQPQHF
TGTGCCAGCAGCTCCCCAGGGGGGTCTGGCAATCAGCCCCAGCATTTT
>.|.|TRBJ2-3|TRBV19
CASSMPGDTQYF
TGTGCCAGTAGTATGCCGGGGGATACGCAGTATTTT
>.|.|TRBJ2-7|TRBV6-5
CASSYRAGFNYEQYF
TGTGCCAGCAGTTACAGAGCGGGTTTTAACTACGAGCAGTACTTC
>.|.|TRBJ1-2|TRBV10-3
CAITGTGGYGYTF
TGTGCCATCACCGGAACGGGGGGCTATGGCTACACCTTC
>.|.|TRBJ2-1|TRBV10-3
CAISGDGVQGEQFF
TGTGCCATCAGTGGGGACGGGGTCCAGGGTGAGCAGTTCTTC
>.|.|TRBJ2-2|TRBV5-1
CASSFTVTGELFF
TGCGCCAGCAGCTTTACAGTAACCGGGGAGCTGTTTTTT
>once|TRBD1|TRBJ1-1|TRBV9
CASSVGQLLNTEAFF
TGTGCCAGCAGCGTGGGACAGCTTCTAAACACTGAAGCTTTCTTT
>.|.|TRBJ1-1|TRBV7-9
CASSLRAGAFF
TGTGCCAGCAGCTTGAGGGCGGGGGCTTTCTTT
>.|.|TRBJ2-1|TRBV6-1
CASSQAGIYNEQFF
TGTGCCAGCTCCCAGGCGGGGATCTACAATGAGCAGTTCTTC
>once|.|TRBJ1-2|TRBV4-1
CASSQDPGRDGYTF
TGCGCCAGCAGCCAAGATCCGGGGAGAGATGGCTACACCTTC
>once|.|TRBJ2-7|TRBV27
CASGPRGGNYEQYF
TGTGCCAGCGGCCCGAGAGGGGGAAACTACGAGCAGTACTTC
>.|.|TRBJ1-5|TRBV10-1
CASSGSQETFANQPQHF
TGCGCCAGCAGTGGAAGTCAGGAGACGTTTGCGAATCAGCCCCAGCATTTT
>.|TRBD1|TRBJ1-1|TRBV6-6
CASSRQGASNTEAFF
TGTGCCAGCAGCCGACAGGGGGCCTCAAACACTGAAGCTTTCTTT
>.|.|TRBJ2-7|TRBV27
CASTSLSYEQYF
TGTGCCAGCACCAGCCTCTCCTACGAGCAGTACTTC
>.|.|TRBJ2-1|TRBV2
CASSEGLGNSYNEQFF
TGTGCCAGCAGTGAAGGGTTGGGAAACAGTTACAATGAGCAGTTCTTC
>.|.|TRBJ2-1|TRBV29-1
CSVASTSYNEQFF
TGCAGCGTTGCCTCCACTAGCTACAATGAGCAGTTCTTC
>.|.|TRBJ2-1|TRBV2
CASSTGEDEQFF
TGTGCCAGCAGTACAGGGGAGGATGAGCAGTTCTTC
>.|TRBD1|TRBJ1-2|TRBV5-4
CASSLGDRGYGYTF
TGTGCCAGCAGCTTGGGGGACAGGGGCTATGGCTACACCTTC
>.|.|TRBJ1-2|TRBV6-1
CASSPRAGYTF
TGTGCCAGCAGCCCCCGGGCTGGCTACACCTTC
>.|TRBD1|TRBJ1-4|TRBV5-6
CASSATGEEKLFF
TGTGCCAGCAGCGCAACAGGGGAGGAAAAACTGTTTTTT
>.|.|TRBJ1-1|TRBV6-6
CASSARGTEAFF
TGTGCCAGCAGTGCCCGGGGAACTGAAGCTTTCTTT
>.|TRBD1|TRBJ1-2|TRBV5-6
CASSFRDRESYGYTF
TGTGCCAGCAGCTTCCGGGACAGGGAGAGCTATGGCTACACCTTC
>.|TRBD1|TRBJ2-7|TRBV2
CASWEPGTGVHEQYF
TGTGCCAGTTGGGAACCCGGGACAGGGGTCCACGAGCAGTACTTC
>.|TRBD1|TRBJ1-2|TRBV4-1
CASSPTGIGYGYTF
TGCGCCAGCAGCCCGACAGGGATTGGCTATGGCTACACCTTC
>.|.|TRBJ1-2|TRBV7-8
CASSYSLNTEFYGYTF
TGTGCCAGCAGCTATTCTTTGAATACAGAATTCTATGGCTACACCTTC
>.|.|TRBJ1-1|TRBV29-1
CSVERQGIRAFF
TGCAGCGTTGAGCGGCAGGGTATCCGGGCTTTCTTT
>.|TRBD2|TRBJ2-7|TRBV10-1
CASSEAGELEQYF
TGCGCCAGCAGTGAGGCGGGGGAACTCGAGCAGTACTTC
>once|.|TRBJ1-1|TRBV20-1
CSAHTEAFF
TGCAGTGCCCACACTGAAGCTTTCTTT
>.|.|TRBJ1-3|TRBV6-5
CASSYGAGISGNTIYF
TGTGCCAGCAGTTACGGGGCAGGGATCTCTGGAAACACCATATATTTT